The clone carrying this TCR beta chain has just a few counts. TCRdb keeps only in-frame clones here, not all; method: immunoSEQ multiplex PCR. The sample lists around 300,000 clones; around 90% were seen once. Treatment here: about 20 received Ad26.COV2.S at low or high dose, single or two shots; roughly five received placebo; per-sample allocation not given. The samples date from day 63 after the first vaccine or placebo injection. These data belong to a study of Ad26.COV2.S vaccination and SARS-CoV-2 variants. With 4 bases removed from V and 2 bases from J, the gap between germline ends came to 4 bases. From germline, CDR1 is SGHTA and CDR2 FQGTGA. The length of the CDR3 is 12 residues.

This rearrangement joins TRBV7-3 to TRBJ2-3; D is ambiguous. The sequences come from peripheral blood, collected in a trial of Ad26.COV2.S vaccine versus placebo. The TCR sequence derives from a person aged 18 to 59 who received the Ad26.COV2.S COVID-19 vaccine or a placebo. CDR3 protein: CASSSNTDTQYF. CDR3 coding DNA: TGTGCCAGCAGCTCCAACACAGATACGCAGTATTTT.